These T cell receptor beta chains were read from a single sample in a study of regulatory T cells in long-lasting Graves disease. MiXCR was run by TCRdb on the multiplex PCR reads, yielding one entry per CDR3 protein. The data hold about 470,000 distinct CDR3 sequences, with around 21% observed a single time. The starting material was peripheral blood mononuclear cells (PBMCs), obtained when the disease was refractory, from a patient treated with antithyroid drugs. The receptor source for this set is a female donor with Graves disease. Each CDR3 is given with its conserved first and last residue. Clone size, where shown, is once, few, many, or a class for clones that have expanded.

J | size | V | CDR3
TRBJ2-7 | NA | TRBV19 | CASSIRAGVREQYF
TRBJ1-1 | many | TRBV28 | CASTRRGRVTEAFF
TRBJ2-4 | many | TRBV6-1 | CASSELASGRAGPKNIQYF
TRBJ1-2 | few | TRBV6-1 | CAIGRNYGYTF
TRBJ2-2 | many | TRBV12-3/TRBV12-4 | CASSLSGAWTGELFF
TRBJ2-2 | many | TRBV28 | CASSIFSGRKGGELFF
TRBJ1-4 | few | TRBV27 | CASSLGTELEKLFF
TRBJ2-5 | once | TRBV29-1 | CSVFRENQETQYF
TRBJ2-2 | NA | TRBV6-1 | CASRGGQYTGELFF
TRBJ2-4 | few | TRBV28 | CASSTSGSGKNIQYF
TRBJ2-7 | many | TRBV28 | CASTPGPNGFYEQYF
TRBJ1-1 | many | TRBV6-5 | CASSYSGETEAFF
TRBJ2-7 | many | TRBV6-1 | CASSAKETGFMDEQYF
TRBJ1-2 | many | TRBV12-3/TRBV12-4 | CASSLRGGGGYTF
TRBJ2-3 | NA | TRBV5-1 | CASSPTMADTQYF
TRBJ1-1 | many | TRBV18 | CASSPWSENTEAFF
TRBJ2-7 | NA | TRBV7-6 | CASSLEPAGQVYF
TRBJ2-5 | many | TRBV12-3/TRBV12-4 | CASSLSSQETQYF
TRBJ2-5 | many | TRBV24-1 | CATSDLGQGKGETQYF
TRBJ2-7 | NA | TRBV10-3 | CAIDAGDEQYF
TRBJ2-1 | few | TRBV3-1 | CASSQDRRGEQFF
TRBJ1-1 | few | TRBV4-1 | CASSQLIGQGLNTEAFF
TRBJ2-7 | many | TRBV6-1 | CASRHDRGAYEQYF
TRBJ2-1 | NA | TRBV7-2 | CASSSDAIPGNEQFF
TRBJ2-5 | NA | TRBV10-3 | CAISEGQGVHETQYF
TRBJ1-2 | few | TRBV3-1 | CASSQHLTGTPYGYTF
TRBJ2-7 | NA | TRBV28 | CASSLGSGWAGPTYEQYF
TRBJ2-5 | few | TRBV7-2 | CASSFWRYPAGGPVRETQYF
TRBJ2-1 | NA | TRBV7-9 | CASSFPEGKERNEQFF
TRBJ1-2 | few | TRBV7-9 | CASSLSRDPRDGYTF
TRBJ1-1 | many | TRBV28 | CASSLPGQGSTEAFF
TRBJ1-1 | many | TRBV28 | CASKTPPQGTAFF
TRBJ1-1 | many | TRBV12-3/TRBV12-4 | CASSLAPGGTEAFF
TRBJ2-1 | NA | TRBV20-1 | CSAREPRGQPGNEQFF
TRBJ2-1 | few | TRBV6-5 | CASSYSAIIYYNEQFF
TRBJ1-1 | few | TRBV4-1 | CASSQTFREHTEAFF